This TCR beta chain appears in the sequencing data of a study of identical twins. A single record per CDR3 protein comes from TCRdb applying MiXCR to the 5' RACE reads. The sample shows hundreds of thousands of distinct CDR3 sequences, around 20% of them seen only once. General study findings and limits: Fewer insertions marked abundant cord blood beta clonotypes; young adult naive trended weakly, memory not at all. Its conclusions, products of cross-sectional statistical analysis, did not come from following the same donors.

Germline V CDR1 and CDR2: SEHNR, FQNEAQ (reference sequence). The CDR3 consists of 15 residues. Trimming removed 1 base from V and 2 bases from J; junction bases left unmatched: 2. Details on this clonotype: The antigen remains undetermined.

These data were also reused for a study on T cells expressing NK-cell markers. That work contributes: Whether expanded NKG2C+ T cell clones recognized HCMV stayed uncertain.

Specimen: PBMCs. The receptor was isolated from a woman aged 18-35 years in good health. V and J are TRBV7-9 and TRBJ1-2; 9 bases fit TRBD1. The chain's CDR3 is CASSLVGTGNYGYTF. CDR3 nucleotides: TGTGCCAGCAGCTTAGTCGGGACAGGGAACTATGGCTACACCTTC.